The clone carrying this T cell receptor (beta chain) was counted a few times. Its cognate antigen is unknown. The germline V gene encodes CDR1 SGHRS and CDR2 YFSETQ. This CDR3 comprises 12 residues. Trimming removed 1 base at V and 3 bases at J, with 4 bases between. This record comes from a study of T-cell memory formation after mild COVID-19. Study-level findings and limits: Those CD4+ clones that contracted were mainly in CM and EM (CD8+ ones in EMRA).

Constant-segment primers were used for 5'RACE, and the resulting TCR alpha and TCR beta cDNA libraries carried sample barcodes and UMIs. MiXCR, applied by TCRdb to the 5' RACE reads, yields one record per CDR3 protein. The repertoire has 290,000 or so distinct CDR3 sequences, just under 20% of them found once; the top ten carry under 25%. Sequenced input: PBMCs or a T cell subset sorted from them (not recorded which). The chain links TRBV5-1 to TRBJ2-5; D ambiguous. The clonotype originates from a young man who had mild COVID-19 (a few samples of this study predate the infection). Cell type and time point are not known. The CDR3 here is CASSLPEETQYF. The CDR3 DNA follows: TGCGCCAGCAGCTTGCCAGAAGAGACCCAGTACTTC.